This T cell receptor beta chain is from a study of graft-versus-host responses after intestinal transplantation. Background on the study: Induction using anti-thymocyte globulin, followed by tacrolimus and steroids for two to three years, was given to all recipients.

Notes on the study in general: GvH clones surfaced in recipient marrow, some emerging earlier in ileum or blood. Graft-versus-host to host-versus-graft clonal ratios in allografts were high in patients with graft-donor T cell macrochimerism. Maximum circulating GvH clone levels tracked with early post-transplant HvG decreases.

The protocol was immunoSEQ multiplex PCR, while the TCRdb copy is restricted to in-frame clones and leaves out a portion. The profile shows more than 70,000 clones, roughly 90% of them singletons. The V end was cut by 1 base, the J end by 1 base, with 11 bases between. The germline gives CDR1 SGHRS, CDR2 YFSETQ. This CDR3 spans 15 amino acids. Comments on this clone: Antigen unknown.

This chain joins TRBV5-1 and TRBJ1-1, with a weak D call TRBD1 (5 bases). Sequencing was performed on unstimulated CD4+ T cells sorted from spleen or lymph node cells, taken before intestinal transplant. The TCR sequence derives from a human donor who received an intestinal transplant. This CDR3 is CASSLIAGSNTEAFF. The DNA for the CDR3 is TGCGCCAGCAGCTTGATAGCAGGGTCGAACACTGAAGCTTTCTTT.